This TCR beta chain stems from a study of cytomegalovirus exposure and HLA in healthy donors. All the people who gave samples were healthy bone marrow donors. The PCR contained 60 Vbeta and 13 Jbeta primers. Measured with immunoSEQ multiplex PCR; TCRdb has only the in-frame clones, and not every one. This sample has about 130,000 clones, with 81% found just once. With 6 bases removed from V and 8 bases from J, the gap between germline ends came to 16 bases. There are 13 residues in the CDR3. The germline V gene has CDR1 MNHNY and CDR2 SVGAGI (reference sequence). The specimen sequenced was PBMCs. The gene calls are TRBV6-6 and TRBJ1-2; D remains ambiguous. The clonotype was recovered from a woman between 40 and 55 years old in good health and CMV-seropositive. CDR3 DNA sequence: TGTGCCAGCAGCCAGAGGGTAGGCTACGGCTACACCTTC. Its translation: CASSQRVGYGYTF.